This T cell receptor (beta chain) was found in a study of T cells after yellow fever vaccination. This clonotype was found many times. One entry per CDR3 protein results from TCRdb running MiXCR on the 5' RACE reads. The table lists 75,000 to 100,000 distinct CDR3 sequences, almost 9% of them singletons. Germline loops: CDR1 KGHDR, CDR2 SFDVKD. The V end was cut by 4 bases, the J end by 5 bases, with 17 bases between. There are 16 residues in the CDR3. This TCR came from a man aged 18-30 years who received the YFV17D yellow fever vaccine. The sample was CD8+ T cells not binding an NS4B(214-222) dextramer, sorted from PBMCs, taken more than 14 days after the first yellow fever vaccination. The V and J genes are TRBV24-1 and TRBJ2-1; D assignment may be TRBD1 or TRBD2 (5 bases each). The CDR3 nucleotides read TGTGCCACCAGTGACAGCGACAGCGGCCCCCACAATGAGCAGTTCTTC. This translates into CATSDSDSGPHNEQFF.